This T cell receptor (beta chain) derives from a study of spatial heterogeneity in lung cancer. Study-level points and caveats: There were more appearances of ubiquitous expanded tumor TCRs in blood at resection than at follow-up.

Every molecule of TCR cDNA had its own unique molecular identifier. MiXCR, applied by TCRdb to the 5' RACE reads, yields one record per CDR3 protein. The data show around 110,000 distinct CDR3 sequences, more than 9% seen once. A word on this clonotype: As yet, its antigen is unknown.

CDR1 and CDR2 from the germline V gene are SGHRS and YFSETQ. This CDR3 has 14 residues. V dropped 3 bases and J dropped 5; count of bases not matched to a gene: 0. Regarding time point: blood at routine non-recurrence follow-up after resection. Frozen PBMC, nontumor lung or tumor provided whole RNA, which was sequenced unsorted. The rearrangement joins TRBV5-1 to TRBJ1-4; 11 nucleotides agree with TRBD1. The origin of this receptor is a male donor with early-stage non-small cell lung cancer. Sample: PBMCs, taken at follow-up. CDR3: CASSWDRGNEKLFF. The CDR3 DNA reads as TGCGCCAGCAGCTGGGACAGGGGGAATGAAAAACTGTTTTTT.